One sample yielded the 18 T cell receptor beta chains listed below, sequenced in a study of CD8+CD57+ T cells in acquired aplastic anemia. TCR beta VDJ and CDR3 profiles were obtained from a genomic DNA template. TCRdb fed the reads into MiXCR, producing one record per CDR3 protein. The sample consists of approximately 170,000 distinct CDR3 sequences, around half of them appearing once. Sequencing input: sorted CD4+, CD8+, or CD8+CD57+ T cells (not recorded which) from PBMCs. The source of these receptors is a human donor in good health, serving as a control.

This clonotype showed up just once. J is TRBJ2-6 and V is TRBV7-6; D remains unclear. The CDR3 contains 14 residues. The germline V gene has CDR1 SGHVS and CDR2 FNYEAQ. Between the trimmed V and J ends, which lost 4 bases and 1 base, there was a span of 5 bases. The CDR3 loop reads CASSSRSGANVLTF. CDR3 nucleotides: TGTGCCAGCAGCTCCCGGTCTGGGGCCAACGTCCTGACTTTC.

At least ten counts were recorded for this clonotype. CDR3 amino acids: CASSFLERAGFGTEAFF. DNA of the CDR3: TGTGCCAGCAGCTTCTTGGAGAGGGCTGGTTTCGGTACTGAAGCTTTCTTT. This rearrangement joins TRBV5-8 to TRBJ1-1; D call uncertain. The V end lost 2 bases, the J end lost 5 bases, and 22 bases lay between the germline ends. From germline, CDR1 is SGHTS and CDR2 YDEGEE. The CDR3 is 17 residues long.

V usage is TRBV9 and J usage is TRBJ2-3; D is unresolved. CDR3 length: 12 amino acids. Germline loops: CDR1 SGDLS, CDR2 YYNGEE. Trimming took 1 base from V and 6 from J, leaving 6 bases between them. The chain's CDR3 is CASSVTADTQYF. CDR3 sequence (DNA): TGTGCCAGCAGCGTAACCGCGGATACGCAGTATTTT.

The chain combines TRBV6-2 or TRBV6-3 with TRBJ2-5, with D unresolved. Trimming took off 5 bases at V and 2 bases at J, with 15 bases between the two ends. The germline V gene has CDR1 MNHEY and CDR2 SVGEGT. CDR3 length: 15 residues. CDR3 sequence: CASSPLLSNQETQYF. Here the CDR3 DNA reads TGTGCCAGCAGTCCCCTGCTATCCAATCAAGAGACCCAGTACTTC.

The V call is TRBV5-1, the J call TRBJ2-7; TRBD1 matches at 10 bases. Germline CDR1 reads SGHRS; CDR2 reads YFSETQ. V was clipped by 2 bases and J by 3 bases; unmatched bases: 2. The CDR3 length is 14 residues. The DNA of the CDR3 is TGCGCCAGCAGCTTCGGGACAGGGGTCTACGAGCAGTACTTC. Amino acid sequence: CASSFGTGVYEQYF.

DNA for the CDR3: TGTGCCAGCAGCCCGGACTATCGATTAGAGACCCAGTACTTC. It is translated as CASSPDYRLETQYF. This chain connects TRBV7-2 to TRBJ2-7; TRBD2 might be the D (6 bases). The end of the DNA is better explained by TRBJ2-5, so the J call may be wrong. Germline V gene sequence: CDR1 SGHTA, CDR2 FQGNSA. The CDR3 spans 14 residues.

At least ten counts were recorded for this clonotype. The chain joins TRBV7-2 to TRBJ2-6; weak D call: TRBD2 (6 bases). V was clipped by 1 base and J by 0 bases, with 19 bases between them. Germline V gives CDR1 SGHTA, CDR2 FQGNSA. This CDR3 contains 20 residues. CDR3 region: CASSLGPGSGRFSGANVLTF. The DNA of the CDR3 is TGTGCCAGCAGCTTAGGCCCCGGGAGTGGCCGCTTCTCTGGGGCCAACGTCCTGACTTTC. The whole variable domain, remainder taken from reference TRBV7-2 and TRBJ2-6, is GAGVSQSPSNKVTEKGKDVELRCDPISGHTALYWYRQSLGQGLEFLIYFQGNSAPDKSGLPSDRFSAERTGGSVSTLTIQRTQQEDSAVYLCASSLGPGSGRFSGANVLTFGAGSRLTVL.

The chain is built from TRBV7-2 and TRBJ2-2; D is unclear. The ends were cut back, 0 bases at V and 6 bases at J, with 5 bases in the middle. Germline V gives CDR1 SGHTA, CDR2 FQGNSA. The CDR3 sequence is 13 residues long. Here the CDR3 DNA reads TGTGCCAGCAGCTTAGCCATTGCCGGGGAGCTGTTTTTT. The encoded protein is CASSLAIAGELFF.

The chain carries TRBV19 and TRBJ1-1; unclear D gene. Germline lookup yields CDR1 LNHDA and CDR2 SQIVND (reference sequence). This CDR3 comprises 15 residues. V was trimmed by 3 bases and J by 4 bases, leaving 15 bases between them. CDR3 coding DNA: TGTGCCAGTAGTATGATCTCCAGCCTGGTCACTGAAGCTTTCTTT. Its protein is CASSMISSLVTEAFF.

Ten or more counts support this clonotype. This chain uses TRBV11-3 with TRBJ1-1, with 9 bases identical to TRBD1. The CDR3 runs to 18 residues. Germline loops: CDR1 SGHNT, CDR2 YENEEA. The V and J ends lost 1 base and 3 bases, in that order; junction bases with no gene match: 12. CDR3 sequence: CASSLVSRPRDRDTEAFF. DNA of the CDR3: TGTGCCAGCAGCTTAGTATCCCGGCCCCGGGACAGGGACACTGAAGCTTTCTTT.

This sequence joins TRBV5-1 and TRBJ2-7, with a tentative D call TRBD1 (6 bases). The CDR3 spans 15 residues. Trimming shortened V by 4 bases and J by 3 bases, and 17 bases separated the two germline ends. Germline V gene lookup returns CDR1 SGHRS and CDR2 YFSETQ. The CDR3 nucleotides are TGCGCCAGCAGCCTGGGTCCCCGGGACAACTACGAGCAGTACTTC. It yields the protein CASSLGPRDNYEQYF.

As for this clonotype: A much larger clone is a single base away; this may be a read error. The chain couples TRBV10-3 to TRBJ1-6, with D possibly TRBD1 on 5 matching bases. Germline V CDR1 and CDR2: ENHRY, SYGVKD. V gave up 5 bases and J gave up 7 bases, with 27 bases separating them. The CDR3 totals 19 residues. The CDR3 coding sequence is TGTGCCATCAGTCTTGAAGGGCCGCAGGGCCAAGGCCGAAATTCACCCCTCCACTTT. Protein: CAISLEGPQGQGRNSPLHF.

The chain recombines TRBV7-9 with TRBJ2-3; TRBD2 aligns across 11 bases. From germline, CDR1 is SEHNR and CDR2 FQNEAQ (reference sequence). The V segment lost 0 bases and the J segment 0 bases; nucleotides outside the gene matches: 5. There are 18 residues in the CDR3. The CDR3 reads CASSLAPRTSGSTDTQYF. The CDR3 region has the DNA TGTGCCAGCAGCTTAGCGCCTCGGACTAGCGGGAGCACAGATACGCAGTATTTT.

The chain combines TRBV19 with TRBJ2-7, with D perhaps TRBD2 (5 bases). Germline V CDR1 and CDR2: LNHDA, SQIVND (reference sequence). Trimming took 3 bases from V and 0 from J, leaving 9 bases between them. This CDR3 spans 14 amino acids. The CDR3 spells CASSIYSGSYEQYF. For the CDR3, the DNA is TGTGCCAGTAGTATTTACAGCGGCTCCTACGAGCAGTACTTC.

The chain employs TRBV5-1 and TRBJ2-3, with 9 bases that match TRBD2. Germline CDR1 reads SGHRS; CDR2 reads YFSETQ. CDR3 length: 16 amino acids. The ends lost 4 bases at V and 10 bases at J; junction bases unmatched: 16. As DNA, the CDR3 is TGCGCCAGCAGCCCAAGGACTGGCGGGGGGGCGAATGCGCAGTATTTT. Its translation: CASSPRTGGGANAQYF.

This clonotype was recorded a few times. The chain links TRBV2 to TRBJ2-5, with 8 bases lining up with TRBD1. V trimming: 6 bases; J trimming: 7 bases; junction bases outside the gene matches: 7. The germline V gene has CDR1 SNHLY and CDR2 FYNNEI. This CDR3 has 13 amino acids. The CDR3 loop is CASRDGQGGTQYF. As DNA, the CDR3 is TGTGCCAGCAGAGATGGACAGGGCGGGACCCAGTACTTC.

The V gene is TRBV30, the J gene TRBJ1-1; TRBD1 is a possible D gene (5 bases). Trimming stripped 7 bases from V and 3 bases from J, with 15 bases between. Germline V gene lookup returns CDR1 GTSNPN and CDR2 SVGIG (reference sequence). This CDR3 region has 13 residues. The CDR3 protein is CAYAWGSDTEAFF. For the CDR3, the DNA is TGTGCCTATGCATGGGGGTCGGACACTGAAGCTTTCTTT.

This clonotype was picked up many times. This rearrangement joins TRBV20-1 to TRBJ1-5; no definite D call. Per the germline V gene, CDR1 is DFQATT and CDR2 is SNEGSKA (reference sequence). V lost 1 base and J 5 bases, leaving 9 bases between the germline ends. The CDR3 has 13 residues. The CDR3: CSARAVGYQPQHF. In nucleotides, the CDR3 is TGCAGTGCTAGAGCGGTGGGATATCAGCCCCAGCATTTT.